This TCR beta chain was found in a study of Ad26.COV2.S vaccination and SARS-CoV-2 variants (dated by TCRdb to the early 2020s). A note on the overall study: Donors in the vaccine arm were drawn from COV1001, a phase I-IIa trial of Ad26.COV2.S in healthy adults that was multicentre, randomized, double-blind and placebo-controlled. Participants in the trial were split at random into five groups of five each, receiving low-dose or high-dose Ad26.COV2.S once or twice, or else placebo on both occasions. A total of 32 samples were included in the TCR-sequenced set, comprising approximately 20 Ad26.COV2.S vaccine recipients, 5 placebo recipients and 8 SARS-CoV-2 convalescent individuals. Investigators remained blinded to trial group allocation during experiments and outcome assessment. Ad26.COV2.S was administered intramuscularly at 5 x 10^10 or 1 x 10^11 viral particles, either as a single shot or as two shots given 56 days apart. The specificity and breadth of SARS-CoV-2-reactive T cell receptors after Ad26.COV2.S vaccination were assessed by TCRbeta repertoire sequencing. What the work shows at the level of the full study, not this receptor alone: The study was not powered to compare responses between vaccine doses or regimens. It was noted by the authors that total T cell responses may have been underestimated by the TCR breadth and depth analyses. Compared with placebo recipients, Ad26.COV2.S recipients showed higher spike-specific TCR breadth (P = 0.0014). After vaccination, substantial breadth of spike-specific CD8+ and CD4+ T cell responses was reported. Vaccine and placebo recipients had similar non-spike TCR breadth, a finding consistent with the vaccine containing only spike.

TCRbeta CDR3 regions were sequenced with the immunoSEQ Assay. After extraction, genomic DNA underwent amplification by bias-controlled multiplex PCR, followed by high-throughput sequencing. The original methods were these. To quantify the absolute abundance of every unique TCRbeta CDR3 region, sequences were collapsed and filtered. T cell fraction was estimated by normalization of TCRbeta template counts to usable DNA, with usable DNA being measured through amplification of reference genes present in all nucleated cells. Repertoire TCRs were annotated as SARS-CoV-2-specific when V gene, CDR3 amino acid sequence and J gene were exactly matched to a known reactive TCR set. The reference SARS-CoV-2 TCR set was obtained from MIRA and was filtered for enrichment in COVID-19-positive ImmuneCODE repertoires, whereby public or cross-reactive TCRs were removed. Based on the MIRA antigens, annotated TCRs were further analysed at the level of specific ORF or position within ORF. Breadth was defined as annotated unique rearrangements over total unique productive rearrangements; depth was the summed frequency of those rearrangements. TCR breadth was compared between groups using two-sided Wilcoxon rank-sum tests. In its TCRdb copy, this immuneACCESS table keeps in-frame sequences only and misses some clones. Where compared with another copy, unresolved V genes explain less than half of these, and the others have no known cause. D and trimming were read from the DNA, whereas the V and J calls and clone size are those reported in that table. The sample data list over 400,000 clones, and 92% of these were observed just once. The top ten constitute about 1.6% of the sample.

Of note for this clone: Its antigen is not yet known. The record has no base qualities; no much larger clone is one base away.

From a lookup of the germline V gene, CDR1 and CDR2 are ENHRY and SYGVKD. The CDR3 has 16 amino acids, counting the end cysteine and phenylalanine. Only CDR3 DNA is held: 48 bases, read in frame from base 1. Trimming takes 10 bases off V and 0 bases off J; junction bases not matched to a gene: 9. What the treatment or condition label conveys for this sample: about 20 received Ad26.COV2.S at low or high dose, single or two shots; about 5 received placebo; per-sample allocation not given. For vaccine and placebo recipients, the sequenced repertoires came from samples collected on day 63 after the first injection. In Cohort 1b, around 23 adults aged 18-55 years were enrolled at a single site in Boston, USA, between 29 July and 7 August 2020. As a vaccine, Ad26.COV2.S was a replication-incompetent adenovirus type 26 vector that expressed a prefusion-stabilized SARS-CoV-2 spike protein derived from the original Wuhan strain.

This chain is built from TRBV10-3 and TRBJ1-5; 10 of the junction bases match TRBD1. The sequence came from a person aged 18-60 years who received the Ad26.COV2.S COVID-19 vaccine or a placebo. Sample: peripheral blood, taken in a trial of Ad26.COV2.S vaccine versus placebo. The CDR3 amino acid sequence is: CATGDRGGDSNQPQHF. At the DNA level, the sequence is TGTGCCACAGGGGACAGGGGAGGAGATAGCAATCAGCCCCAGCATTTT.